The clone carrying this TCR beta chain was picked up a small number of times. What it binds is not known. A process of 5'RACE template switching, which added a universal primer site and UMIs, was used to make TCR cDNA. TCRdb processed the 5' RACE reads anew with MiXCR; each CDR3 protein has one entry. The table records approximately 450,000 distinct CDR3 sequences, about 17% of them present only once. From germline, CDR1 is LGHNA and CDR2 YSLEER. This CDR3 comprises 17 residues. V dropped 3 bases and J dropped 3; count of bases not matched to a gene: 2. This sample was included in a study of T cells after yellow fever vaccination. General study points: Boosting was followed by the reappearance of most primary-vaccination clones (roughly 95% CD4, more than 70% CD8).

The chain couples TRBV4-3 to TRBJ2-1; 16 nucleotides agree with TRBD2. The sequence came from a man younger than 30 who received the YFV17D yellow fever vaccine. The source was PBMCs, collected before the yellow fever booster vaccination. CDR3 amino acids: CASSQGLAGGYYNEQFF. The CDR3 DNA follows: TGCGCCAGCAGCCAGGGACTAGCGGGGGGGTACTACAATGAGCAGTTCTTC.